This T cell receptor (beta chain) was sequenced during a study of blood T cell repertoires in COVID-19. After removal of 0 bases from V and 6 bases from J, the junction contained 2 bases not matched to a gene. The CDR3 has 15 amino acids. The table came from immunoSEQ multiplex PCR; TCRdb's copy has only in-frame clones and leaves some out. The sample carries about 230,000 clones, about 85% recorded once. The chain employs TRBV5-3 and TRBJ1-6; TRBD1 matches 8 bases. TRBV5-3 is given ORF status, its function remaining uncertain. Source material: PBMCs or T cells enriched from blood (not recorded which). This clonotype originated in a man in his thirties or forties who had recovered from COVID-19. The CDR3 DNA reads as TGTGCCAGAAGCTTGGTAACAGGGGGTAATTCACCCCTCCACTTT. Translated, it gives CARSLVTGGNSPLHF.